One and the same sample provided the 29 T cell receptor beta chains below, sequenced in a study of cytotoxic CD8 clonotypes in ibrutinib-treated CLL. Clones were sequenced by immunoSEQ multiplex PCR, and TCRdb holds only the in-frame ones, with some missing. Altogether tens of thousands of clones are present, approximately 51% being singletons, with the ten largest covering 15% to 20%. Sequencing used PBMCs, obtained before ibrutinib treatment. The receptors come from a human donor with chronic lymphocytic leukemia.

The chain carries TRBV5-6 and TRBJ1-1; weak D call: TRBD1 (6 bases). The V gene lost 0 bases and the J gene lost 1 base, with 7 bases spanning the gap. Germline V gene lookup returns CDR1 SGHDT and CDR2 YYEEEE. The CDR3 runs 14 residues. CDR3 in amino acids: CASSLAGANTEAFF. CDR3 coding DNA: TGTGCCAGCAGCTTGGCAGGGGCGAACACTGAAGCTTTCTTT.

This clone has a handful of counts. The chain's CDR3 is CASSTQRLAGGPPDTQYF. In nucleotides, the CDR3 is TGTGCCAGCAGTACACAGAGACTAGCGGGGGGGCCTCCAGATACGCAGTATTTT. The V call is TRBV25-1, the J call TRBJ2-3; 14 bases align to TRBD2. This CDR3 has 18 amino acids. CDR1 and CDR2 from the germline V gene are MGHDK and SYGVNS. Trimming cost V 5 bases and J 4 bases; bases outside gene matches: 11.

The rearrangement links TRBV19 to TRBJ1-3; unclear D gene. The CDR3 totals 12 residues. Trimming cost V 4 bases and J 2 bases, with 3 bases left between them. Germline CDR1 reads LNHDA; CDR2 reads SQIVND (reference sequence). CDR3 bases: TGTGCCAGTAGTACGGCTGGAAACACCATATATTTT. Its translation: CASSTAGNTIYF.

V usage is TRBV7-9 and J usage is TRBJ1-1; TRBD1 matches 7 bases. Germline CDR1 and CDR2: SEHNR and FQNEAQ (reference sequence). J gave up 5 bases and V 5 bases, and 8 bases lay outside the gene matches. The CDR3 extends over 14 amino acids. CDR3 coding DNA: TGTGCCAGCAGCCAACATGGACAGGATACTGAAGCTTTCTTT. As protein: CASSQHGQDTEAFF.

Only a few counts were recorded for this clone. The chain is built from TRBV7-9 and TRBJ2-7; 7 bases fit TRBD2. J was trimmed by 2 bases and V by 4 bases; bases with no gene match: 5. CDR1 SEHNR and CDR2 FQNEAQ come from the germline V gene (reference sequence). The CDR3 totals 14 residues. CDR3 sequence (DNA): TGTGCCAGCAGCTGGGGGGGTGAAACCTACGAGCAGTACTTC. Its protein is CASSWGGETYEQYF.

The gene calls are TRBV5-4 and TRBJ2-2; 7 bases agree with TRBD2. Germline lookup yields CDR1 SGHNT and CDR2 YYREEE (reference sequence). Trimming at V came to 4 bases and at J to 0 bases, leaving 6 bases not matched to a gene. The CDR3 runs to 16 residues. The chain's CDR3 is CASSLGTIPNTGELFF. The CDR3, as DNA: TGTGCCAGCAGCCTCGGGACTATACCGAACACCGGGGAGCTGTTTTTT.

This clone was counted between two and nine times. The gene calls are TRBV5-1 and TRBJ1-6, with 9 bases aligning to TRBD1. The junction had 4 bases not matched to a gene; V was cut back by 3 bases and J by 9 bases. The CDR3 length is 14 residues. Germline CDR1 and CDR2: SGHRS and YFSETQ. Here the CDR3 DNA reads TGCGCCAGCAGCTCCCGGGACAGGGCTTCACCCCTCCACTTT. It yields the protein CASSSRDRASPLHF.

The rearrangement joins TRBV4-1 to TRBJ1-2, with a weak D call TRBD1 (5 bases). Germline V gene lookup returns CDR1 MGHRA and CDR2 YSYEKL. Deletions cut 6 bases from V and 4 bases from J, with 15 bases between. The CDR3 extends over 14 amino acids. CDR3 in DNA: TGCGCCAGCAGTCCTACCGGGGCCCCCTATGGCTACACCTTC. The encoded protein is CASSPTGAPYGYTF.

The rearrangement uses TRBV7-3 and TRBJ2-2; 10 bases are a match to TRBD2. The trim removed 2 bases at V and 6 bases at J, leaving 6 bases unmatched. The CDR3 totals 16 residues. Germline V CDR1 and CDR2: SGHTA, FQGTGA. The CDR3 region has the DNA TGTGCCAGCAGCTTATCGGCACTAGCGGGGTCCGGGGAGCTGTTTTTT. This codes for CASSLSALAGSGELFF.

The rearrangement joins TRBV7-6 to TRBJ2-7; no definite D call. This CDR3 comprises 16 residues. The germline V and J ends were trimmed by 1 base and 2 bases, with 15 bases remaining between them. Germline V CDR1 and CDR2: SGHVS, FNYEAQ. CDR3 nucleotide sequence: TGTGCCAGCAGCTTAGGGGCCAGTTGGGAACCCTACGAGCAGTACTTC. It translates to CASSLGASWEPYEQYF.

J is TRBJ2-1 and V is TRBV4-2; perhaps TRBD1 as D (6 bases). The V end lost 1 base, the J end lost 5 bases, and 12 bases lay between the germline ends. There are 15 residues in the CDR3. The germline gives CDR1 LGHNA, CDR2 YNFKEQ. The CDR3 DNA reads TGTGCCAGCAGCCAAGGGACAGACGAAAACAATGAGCAGTTCTTC. This sequence encodes CASSQGTDENNEQFF.

V gene TRBV4-1 combines with J gene TRBJ1-4, with TRBD1 as a possible D gene (5 bases). The CDR3 has 16 residues. Trimming left V 1 base short and J 6 bases short, with 15 bases between. The germline V gene encodes CDR1 MGHRA and CDR2 YSYEKL. The CDR3 reads CASSQAYQGVYEKLFF. The CDR3 nucleotides read TGCGCCAGCAGCCAAGCGTATCAGGGTGTTTATGAAAAACTGTTTTTT.

J is TRBJ2-5 and V is TRBV15, with a tentative D call TRBD2 (5 bases). V was trimmed by 0 bases and J by 5 bases, leaving 13 bases between them. In germline, CDR1 is LNHNV, CDR2 YYDKDF (reference sequence). CDR3 length: 15 residues. The CDR3 region has the DNA TGTGCCACCAGCAGAGATTGGAGGAGTGGGGAGACCCAGTACTTC. It yields the protein CATSRDWRSGETQYF.

In regard to this clone: At one boundary the junction diverges from the germline segment, which might be a read error. The chain links TRBV7-7 to TRBJ1-5; D is undetermined. Germline loops: CDR1 SSHAT, CDR2 FNYEAQ (reference sequence). The CDR3 is 13 amino acids. The CDR3 region has the DNA TGTGCTAGCAGCTCCACCGGCAATCAGCCCCAGCATTTT. This gives the protein CASSSTGNQPQHF.

The chain joins TRBV7-8 to TRBJ2-2; TRBD1 matches at 7 bases. With 3 bases clipped from V and 1 base from J, the junction kept 5 bases outside the gene matches. The CDR3 contains 16 residues. Germline loops: CDR1 SGHVS, CDR2 FQNEAQ. The CDR3 bases are TGTGCCAGCAGCTTGGACGGGACAGTGAACACCGGGGAGCTGTTTTTT. Amino acid sequence: CASSLDGTVNTGELFF. Full variable domain (outside the CDR3, taken from reference TRBV7-8 and TRBJ2-2): GAGVSQSPRYKVAKRGQDVALRCDPISGHVSLFWYQQALGQGPEFLTYFQNEAQLDKSGLPSDRFFAERPEGSVSTLKIQRTQQEDSAVYLCASSLDGTVNTGELFFGEGSRLTVL.

The rearrangement links TRBV9 to TRBJ2-2; D not resolved. The V end was cut by 4 bases, the J end by 1 base, with 11 bases between. This CDR3 has 15 residues. Looked up from germline, CDR1 is SGDLS and CDR2 is YYNGEE. This chain's CDR3 is CASSPGTVNTGELFF. CDR3 sequence (DNA): TGTGCCAGCAGCCCAGGTACAGTGAACACCGGGGAGCTGTTTTTT.

This clone was seen only a few times. The rearrangement links TRBV27 to TRBJ1-5; TRBD1 agrees at 9 bases. Germline V gene lookup returns CDR1 MNHEY and CDR2 SMNVEV (reference sequence). The ends lost 7 bases at V and 7 bases at J; junction bases unmatched: 11. CDR3 size: 15 residues. The chain's CDR3 is CASTPAGTGFQPQHF. The CDR3 region has the DNA TGTGCCAGCACCCCAGCCGGGACAGGGTTCCAGCCCCAGCATTTT.

The chain is built from TRBV6-5 and TRBJ1-1, with D maybe TRBD1 (5 bases). CDR1 and CDR2 (germline): MNHEY, SVGAGI. This CDR3 spans 15 amino acids. V was shortened by 6 bases and J by 1 base, with 15 bases between the two germline ends. The CDR3 sequence is CASRTRGFWNTEAFF. CDR3 coding DNA: TGTGCCAGCAGGACGAGGGGTTTCTGGAACACTGAAGCTTTCTTT.

This chain connects TRBV11-2 to TRBJ2-7; 8 bases match TRBD2. Germline V gene data show CDR1 as SGHAT and CDR2 as FQNNGV. The CDR3 loop spans 16 amino acids. V shed 2 bases, J shed 1 base, and the junction held 7 bases outside the gene matches. The CDR3 reads CASSLWPAGESYEQYF. The DNA for the CDR3 is TGTGCCAGCAGCTTATGGCCAGCGGGGGAGTCCTACGAGCAGTACTTC.

The chain recombines TRBV6-1 with TRBJ1-2, with D hard to call. The CDR3 runs 13 residues. V was trimmed by 7 bases and J by 7 bases, leaving 16 bases between them. CDR1 is MNHNS and CDR2 is SASEGT in the germline V gene. Here the CDR3 DNA reads TGTGCCAGCAACCCAGCGGGTCTCTTTGGCTACACCTTC. Encoded protein: CASNPAGLFGYTF.

The chain links TRBV6-6 to TRBJ2-7; the match to TRBD1 covers 9 bases. Trimming took 6 bases from V and 5 from J; bases not matched to a gene: 8. Germline CDR1 and CDR2: MNHNY and SVGAGI (reference sequence). The CDR3 length is 14 residues. The CDR3 is CASSPGQGLDEQYF. The CDR3, as DNA: TGTGCCAGCAGCCCGGGACAGGGTTTAGACGAGCAGTACTTC.

CDR3 protein: CASSYGPGYGYTF. In DNA, the CDR3 is TGTGCCAGCAGTTATGGGCCCGGCTATGGCTACACCTTC. The chain is built from TRBV6-5 and TRBJ1-2; D remains ambiguous. Germline V gene data show CDR1 as MNHEY and CDR2 as SVGAGI. The CDR3 runs to 13 residues. Deletions cut 3 bases from V and 4 bases from J, with 9 bases between.

The V call is TRBV9, the J call TRBJ1-4, with a tentative D call TRBD1 (5 bases). The CDR3 has 15 amino acids. Trimming removed 4 bases from V and 5 bases from J, with 15 bases in between. Germline CDR1 reads SGDLS; CDR2 reads YYNGEE. This chain's CDR3 is CASSQSGTGNEKLFF. CDR3 nucleotide sequence: TGTGCCAGCAGCCAATCCGGGACGGGGAATGAAAAACTGTTTTTT.

This clone was counted a few times. The chain recombines TRBV28 with TRBJ1-6; no clear D. CDR3 size: 14 residues. CDR1 and CDR2 (germline): MDHEN, SYDVKM. With 7 bases removed from V and 13 bases from J, the gap between germline ends came to 20 bases. The CDR3 loop reads CASNPHKLTYPLHF. CDR3 sequence (DNA): TGTGCCAGCAATCCCCACAAACTGACGTATCCCCTCCACTTT.

CDR3 DNA sequence: TGTGCCAGTAGTATGTCTTCAATCAATGAGCAGTTCTTC. It encodes CASSMSSINEQFF. This chain links TRBV19 with TRBJ2-1; D remains unclear. V lost 3 bases and J 6 bases, leaving 9 bases between the germline ends. Germline values: CDR1 LNHDA, CDR2 SQIVND (reference sequence). This CDR3 is built from 13 residues.

This clone was counted between two and nine times. The rearrangement uses TRBV19 and TRBJ1-1, with 7 bases aligning to TRBD1. CDR1 is LNHDA, CDR2 SQIVND, per germline (reference sequence). This CDR3 region has 14 residues. Trimming at V came to 5 bases and at J to 0 bases, leaving 3 bases not matched to a gene. CDR3 nucleotide sequence: TGTGCCAGTAGTCAGACAGGGATGAACACTGAAGCTTTCTTT. This translates into CASSQTGMNTEAFF.

In its sample, this clone was seen a few times. This chain uses TRBV28 with TRBJ1-5; the D is unclear. Germline V lookup: CDR1 MDHEN, CDR2 SYDVKM. Trimming took off 3 bases at V and 11 bases at J, with 11 bases between the two ends. The CDR3 is 12 amino acids. The CDR3 protein is CASSFGRRAQHF. In DNA, the CDR3 is TGTGCCAGCAGTTTCGGCAGGAGGGCCCAGCATTTT.

The J gene is TRBJ1-2, the V gene TRBV6-5, with a tentative D call TRBD1 (5 bases). The germline V gene encodes CDR1 MNHEY and CDR2 SVGAGI. The V and J ends lost 5 bases and 5 bases respectively, with 15 bases between them. This CDR3 region has 14 residues. In nucleotides, the CDR3 is TGTGCCAGCAGTCCTCGGGGCGGATATTATGGCTACACCTTC. Translated: CASSPRGGYYGYTF.

The chain links TRBV6-1 to TRBJ2-3, with 7 bases matching TRBD2. After removal of 6 bases from V and 0 bases from J, the junction contained 6 bases not matched to a gene. The CDR3 has 15 residues. The germline V gene encodes CDR1 MNHNS and CDR2 SASEGT. CDR3 in amino acids: CASSPPGGSTDTQYF. In nucleotides, the CDR3 is TGTGCCAGCAGCCCCCCCGGGGGGAGCACAGATACGCAGTATTTT.